A selection of T cell receptor beta chains follows, all from one sample in a study of CD8 T cells in Susac syndrome. TCRdb fed the immunoSEQ multiplex PCR reads into MiXCR, producing one record per CDR3 protein. The sample yields approximately 100,000 distinct CDR3 sequences, about nine tenths seen once. The sample consisted of CD8+ T cells from PBMCs. These TCRs come from a human donor in good health. Both conserved end residues are part of each CDR3. The order of the fields is CDR3 protein, CDR3 DNA, D gene, clone size, J gene, V gene. D genes are given only for firm matches. The size field is filled for only some rows; it gives once, few, many or a size class.

CDR3: CASSSIGTYNQPQHF
DNA: TGTGCCAGCAGCTCAATCGGGACTTATAATCAGCCCCAGCATTTT
D: NA
size: NA
J: TRBJ1-5
V: TRBV7-9

CDR3: CASSLFSGGVDTQYF
DNA: TGTGCCAGCAGCTTATTTTCCGGGGGCGTAGATACGCAGTATTTT
D: NA
size: NA
J: TRBJ2-3
V: TRBV7-2

CDR3: CASSYEGVGSSNSPLHF
DNA: TGTGCCAGCAGTTATGAGGGCGTTGGATCTTCTAATTCACCCCTCCACTTT
D: NA
size: NA
J: TRBJ1-6
V: TRBV6-2/TRBV6-3

CDR3: CASSENDQDLSNQPQHF
DNA: TGTGCCAGCAGCGAAAACGATCAGGACCTAAGCAATCAGCCCCAGCATTTT
D: NA
size: NA
J: TRBJ1-5
V: TRBV7-2

CDR3: CASSPGQNIEKLFF
DNA: TGCGCCAGCAGCCCGGGACAGAATATTGAAAAACTGTTTTTT
D: TRBD1
size: NA
J: TRBJ1-4
V: TRBV5-1

CDR3: CASSLGPRDEQYF
DNA: TGTGCCAGCAGCTTGGGGCCCAGGGACGAGCAGTACTTC
D: NA
size: NA
J: TRBJ2-7
V: TRBV7-2

CDR3: CASSLEGRRNTEAFF
DNA: TGCGCCAGCAGCTTGGAAGGCCGTCGAAACACTGAAGCTTTCTTT
D: NA
size: NA
J: TRBJ1-1
V: TRBV5-1

CDR3: CASNRGGGSSDTQYF
DNA: TGTGCCAGCAATCGAGGTGGCGGGAGTTCAGATACGCAGTATTTT
D: TRBD2
size: NA
J: TRBJ2-3
V: TRBV6-2/TRBV6-3

CDR3: CSARAPGRLNTF
DNA: TGCAGTGCTAGAGCTCCAGGGAGGCTGAACACCTTC
D: NA
size: once
J: TRBJ1-2
V: TRBV20-1

CDR3: CASGLAGPNEQFF
DNA: TGTGCCAGCGGGCTAGCGGGACCCAATGAGCAGTTCTTC
D: TRBD2
size: NA
J: TRBJ2-1
V: TRBV6-6

CDR3: CASSESRGTEAFF
DNA: TGTGCCAGCAGTGAATCTCGGGGTACTGAAGCTTTCTTT
D: NA
size: NA
J: TRBJ1-1
V: TRBV2

CDR3: CAGGLADYNEQFF
DNA: TGTGCCGGGGGACTAGCAGACTACAATGAGCAGTTCTTC
D: TRBD2
size: NA
J: TRBJ2-1
V: TRBV2

CDR3: CASSLLTAYGYTF
DNA: TGTGCCAGCAGTTTACTGACAGCTTATGGCTACACCTTC
D: NA
size: NA
J: TRBJ1-2
V: TRBV28

CDR3: CASSLVDRGQALF
DNA: TGTGCCAGCAGCTTAGTGGACAGGGGGCAAGCTCTCTTT
D: TRBD1
size: NA
J: TRBJ1-1
V: TRBV7-2

CDR3: CASSETEISYNEQFF
DNA: TGTGCCAGCAGTGAGACAGAGATCTCCTACAATGAGCAGTTCTTC
D: NA
size: NA
J: TRBJ2-1
V: TRBV6-6

CDR3: CASSYAAQVSYEQYF
DNA: TGTGCCAGCAGTTACGCGGCCCAGGTCTCCTACGAGCAGTACTTC
D: NA
size: NA
J: TRBJ2-7
V: TRBV6-5

CDR3: CATSDTTGRNTGELFF
DNA: TGTGCCACCAGTGACACGACAGGGAGGAACACCGGGGAGCTGTTTTTT
D: TRBD1
size: NA
J: TRBJ2-2
V: TRBV24-1

CDR3: CASSQGRSAPGADTQYF
DNA: TGTGCCAGCAGCCAAGGGCGGAGTGCTCCGGGGGCAGATACGCAGTATTTT
D: NA
size: NA
J: TRBJ2-3
V: TRBV3-1

CDR3: CASSQVAGGGAADTQYF
DNA: TGCGCCAGCAGCCAAGTGGCCGGCGGGGGGGCAGCCGATACGCAGTATTTT
D: TRBD2
size: once
J: TRBJ2-3
V: TRBV4-3

CDR3: CASSLALGTNTIYF
DNA: TGTGCCAGCAGCTTAGCTCTGGGGACAAACACCATATATTTT
D: NA
size: once
J: TRBJ1-3
V: TRBV7-2

CDR3: CASSQDGVGSANTGELFF
DNA: TGCGCCAGCAGCCAAGACGGAGTGGGGAGCGCGAACACCGGGGAGCTGTTTTTT
D: NA
size: once
J: TRBJ2-2
V: TRBV4-3